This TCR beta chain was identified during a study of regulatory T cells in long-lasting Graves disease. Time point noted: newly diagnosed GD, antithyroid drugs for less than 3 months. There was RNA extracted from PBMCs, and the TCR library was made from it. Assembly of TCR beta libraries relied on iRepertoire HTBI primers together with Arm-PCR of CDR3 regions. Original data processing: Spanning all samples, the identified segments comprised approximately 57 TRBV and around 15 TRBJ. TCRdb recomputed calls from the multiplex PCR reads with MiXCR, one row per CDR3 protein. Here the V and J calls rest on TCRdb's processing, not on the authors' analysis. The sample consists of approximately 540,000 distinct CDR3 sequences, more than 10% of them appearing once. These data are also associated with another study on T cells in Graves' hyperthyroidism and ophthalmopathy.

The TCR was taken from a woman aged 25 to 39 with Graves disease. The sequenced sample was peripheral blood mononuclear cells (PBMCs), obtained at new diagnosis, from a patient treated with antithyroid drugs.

The DNA of the CDR3 is TGTGCCAGCAGTGAAGCAGGGAGGCATGGCTACACCTTC. This codes for CASSEAGRHGYTF. The chain uses TRBV2 and TRBJ1-2, with unresolved D. Between the trimmed V and J ends, which lost 0 bases and 6 bases, there was a span of 8 bases. Looked up from germline, CDR1 is SNHLY and CDR2 is FYNNEI. The CDR3 sequence is 13 residues long.